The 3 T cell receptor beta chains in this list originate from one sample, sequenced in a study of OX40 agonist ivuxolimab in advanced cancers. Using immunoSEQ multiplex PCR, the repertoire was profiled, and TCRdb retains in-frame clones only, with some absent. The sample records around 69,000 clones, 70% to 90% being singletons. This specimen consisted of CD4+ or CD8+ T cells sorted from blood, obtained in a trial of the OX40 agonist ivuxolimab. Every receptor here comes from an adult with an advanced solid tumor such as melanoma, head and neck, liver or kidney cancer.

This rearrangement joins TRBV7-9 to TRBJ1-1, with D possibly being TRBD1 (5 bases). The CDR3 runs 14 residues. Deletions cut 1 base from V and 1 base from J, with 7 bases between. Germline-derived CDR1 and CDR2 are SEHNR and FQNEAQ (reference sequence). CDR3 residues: CASSLGTSNTEAFF. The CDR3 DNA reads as TGTGCCAGCAGCTTAGGGACATCGAACACTGAAGCTTTCTTT.

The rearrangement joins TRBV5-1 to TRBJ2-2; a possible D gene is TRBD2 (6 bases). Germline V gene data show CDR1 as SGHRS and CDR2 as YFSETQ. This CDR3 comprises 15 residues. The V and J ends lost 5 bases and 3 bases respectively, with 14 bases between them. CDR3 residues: CASSPRWDYTGELFF. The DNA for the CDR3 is TGCGCCAGCAGTCCCAGGTGGGACTACACCGGGGAGCTGTTTTTT.

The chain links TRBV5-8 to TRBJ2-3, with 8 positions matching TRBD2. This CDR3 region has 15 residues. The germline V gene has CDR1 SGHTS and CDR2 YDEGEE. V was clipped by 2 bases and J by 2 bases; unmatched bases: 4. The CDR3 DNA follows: TGTGCCAGCAGCTTCGCGGGGGGCTTCACAGATACGCAGTATTTT. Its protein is CASSFAGGFTDTQYF.